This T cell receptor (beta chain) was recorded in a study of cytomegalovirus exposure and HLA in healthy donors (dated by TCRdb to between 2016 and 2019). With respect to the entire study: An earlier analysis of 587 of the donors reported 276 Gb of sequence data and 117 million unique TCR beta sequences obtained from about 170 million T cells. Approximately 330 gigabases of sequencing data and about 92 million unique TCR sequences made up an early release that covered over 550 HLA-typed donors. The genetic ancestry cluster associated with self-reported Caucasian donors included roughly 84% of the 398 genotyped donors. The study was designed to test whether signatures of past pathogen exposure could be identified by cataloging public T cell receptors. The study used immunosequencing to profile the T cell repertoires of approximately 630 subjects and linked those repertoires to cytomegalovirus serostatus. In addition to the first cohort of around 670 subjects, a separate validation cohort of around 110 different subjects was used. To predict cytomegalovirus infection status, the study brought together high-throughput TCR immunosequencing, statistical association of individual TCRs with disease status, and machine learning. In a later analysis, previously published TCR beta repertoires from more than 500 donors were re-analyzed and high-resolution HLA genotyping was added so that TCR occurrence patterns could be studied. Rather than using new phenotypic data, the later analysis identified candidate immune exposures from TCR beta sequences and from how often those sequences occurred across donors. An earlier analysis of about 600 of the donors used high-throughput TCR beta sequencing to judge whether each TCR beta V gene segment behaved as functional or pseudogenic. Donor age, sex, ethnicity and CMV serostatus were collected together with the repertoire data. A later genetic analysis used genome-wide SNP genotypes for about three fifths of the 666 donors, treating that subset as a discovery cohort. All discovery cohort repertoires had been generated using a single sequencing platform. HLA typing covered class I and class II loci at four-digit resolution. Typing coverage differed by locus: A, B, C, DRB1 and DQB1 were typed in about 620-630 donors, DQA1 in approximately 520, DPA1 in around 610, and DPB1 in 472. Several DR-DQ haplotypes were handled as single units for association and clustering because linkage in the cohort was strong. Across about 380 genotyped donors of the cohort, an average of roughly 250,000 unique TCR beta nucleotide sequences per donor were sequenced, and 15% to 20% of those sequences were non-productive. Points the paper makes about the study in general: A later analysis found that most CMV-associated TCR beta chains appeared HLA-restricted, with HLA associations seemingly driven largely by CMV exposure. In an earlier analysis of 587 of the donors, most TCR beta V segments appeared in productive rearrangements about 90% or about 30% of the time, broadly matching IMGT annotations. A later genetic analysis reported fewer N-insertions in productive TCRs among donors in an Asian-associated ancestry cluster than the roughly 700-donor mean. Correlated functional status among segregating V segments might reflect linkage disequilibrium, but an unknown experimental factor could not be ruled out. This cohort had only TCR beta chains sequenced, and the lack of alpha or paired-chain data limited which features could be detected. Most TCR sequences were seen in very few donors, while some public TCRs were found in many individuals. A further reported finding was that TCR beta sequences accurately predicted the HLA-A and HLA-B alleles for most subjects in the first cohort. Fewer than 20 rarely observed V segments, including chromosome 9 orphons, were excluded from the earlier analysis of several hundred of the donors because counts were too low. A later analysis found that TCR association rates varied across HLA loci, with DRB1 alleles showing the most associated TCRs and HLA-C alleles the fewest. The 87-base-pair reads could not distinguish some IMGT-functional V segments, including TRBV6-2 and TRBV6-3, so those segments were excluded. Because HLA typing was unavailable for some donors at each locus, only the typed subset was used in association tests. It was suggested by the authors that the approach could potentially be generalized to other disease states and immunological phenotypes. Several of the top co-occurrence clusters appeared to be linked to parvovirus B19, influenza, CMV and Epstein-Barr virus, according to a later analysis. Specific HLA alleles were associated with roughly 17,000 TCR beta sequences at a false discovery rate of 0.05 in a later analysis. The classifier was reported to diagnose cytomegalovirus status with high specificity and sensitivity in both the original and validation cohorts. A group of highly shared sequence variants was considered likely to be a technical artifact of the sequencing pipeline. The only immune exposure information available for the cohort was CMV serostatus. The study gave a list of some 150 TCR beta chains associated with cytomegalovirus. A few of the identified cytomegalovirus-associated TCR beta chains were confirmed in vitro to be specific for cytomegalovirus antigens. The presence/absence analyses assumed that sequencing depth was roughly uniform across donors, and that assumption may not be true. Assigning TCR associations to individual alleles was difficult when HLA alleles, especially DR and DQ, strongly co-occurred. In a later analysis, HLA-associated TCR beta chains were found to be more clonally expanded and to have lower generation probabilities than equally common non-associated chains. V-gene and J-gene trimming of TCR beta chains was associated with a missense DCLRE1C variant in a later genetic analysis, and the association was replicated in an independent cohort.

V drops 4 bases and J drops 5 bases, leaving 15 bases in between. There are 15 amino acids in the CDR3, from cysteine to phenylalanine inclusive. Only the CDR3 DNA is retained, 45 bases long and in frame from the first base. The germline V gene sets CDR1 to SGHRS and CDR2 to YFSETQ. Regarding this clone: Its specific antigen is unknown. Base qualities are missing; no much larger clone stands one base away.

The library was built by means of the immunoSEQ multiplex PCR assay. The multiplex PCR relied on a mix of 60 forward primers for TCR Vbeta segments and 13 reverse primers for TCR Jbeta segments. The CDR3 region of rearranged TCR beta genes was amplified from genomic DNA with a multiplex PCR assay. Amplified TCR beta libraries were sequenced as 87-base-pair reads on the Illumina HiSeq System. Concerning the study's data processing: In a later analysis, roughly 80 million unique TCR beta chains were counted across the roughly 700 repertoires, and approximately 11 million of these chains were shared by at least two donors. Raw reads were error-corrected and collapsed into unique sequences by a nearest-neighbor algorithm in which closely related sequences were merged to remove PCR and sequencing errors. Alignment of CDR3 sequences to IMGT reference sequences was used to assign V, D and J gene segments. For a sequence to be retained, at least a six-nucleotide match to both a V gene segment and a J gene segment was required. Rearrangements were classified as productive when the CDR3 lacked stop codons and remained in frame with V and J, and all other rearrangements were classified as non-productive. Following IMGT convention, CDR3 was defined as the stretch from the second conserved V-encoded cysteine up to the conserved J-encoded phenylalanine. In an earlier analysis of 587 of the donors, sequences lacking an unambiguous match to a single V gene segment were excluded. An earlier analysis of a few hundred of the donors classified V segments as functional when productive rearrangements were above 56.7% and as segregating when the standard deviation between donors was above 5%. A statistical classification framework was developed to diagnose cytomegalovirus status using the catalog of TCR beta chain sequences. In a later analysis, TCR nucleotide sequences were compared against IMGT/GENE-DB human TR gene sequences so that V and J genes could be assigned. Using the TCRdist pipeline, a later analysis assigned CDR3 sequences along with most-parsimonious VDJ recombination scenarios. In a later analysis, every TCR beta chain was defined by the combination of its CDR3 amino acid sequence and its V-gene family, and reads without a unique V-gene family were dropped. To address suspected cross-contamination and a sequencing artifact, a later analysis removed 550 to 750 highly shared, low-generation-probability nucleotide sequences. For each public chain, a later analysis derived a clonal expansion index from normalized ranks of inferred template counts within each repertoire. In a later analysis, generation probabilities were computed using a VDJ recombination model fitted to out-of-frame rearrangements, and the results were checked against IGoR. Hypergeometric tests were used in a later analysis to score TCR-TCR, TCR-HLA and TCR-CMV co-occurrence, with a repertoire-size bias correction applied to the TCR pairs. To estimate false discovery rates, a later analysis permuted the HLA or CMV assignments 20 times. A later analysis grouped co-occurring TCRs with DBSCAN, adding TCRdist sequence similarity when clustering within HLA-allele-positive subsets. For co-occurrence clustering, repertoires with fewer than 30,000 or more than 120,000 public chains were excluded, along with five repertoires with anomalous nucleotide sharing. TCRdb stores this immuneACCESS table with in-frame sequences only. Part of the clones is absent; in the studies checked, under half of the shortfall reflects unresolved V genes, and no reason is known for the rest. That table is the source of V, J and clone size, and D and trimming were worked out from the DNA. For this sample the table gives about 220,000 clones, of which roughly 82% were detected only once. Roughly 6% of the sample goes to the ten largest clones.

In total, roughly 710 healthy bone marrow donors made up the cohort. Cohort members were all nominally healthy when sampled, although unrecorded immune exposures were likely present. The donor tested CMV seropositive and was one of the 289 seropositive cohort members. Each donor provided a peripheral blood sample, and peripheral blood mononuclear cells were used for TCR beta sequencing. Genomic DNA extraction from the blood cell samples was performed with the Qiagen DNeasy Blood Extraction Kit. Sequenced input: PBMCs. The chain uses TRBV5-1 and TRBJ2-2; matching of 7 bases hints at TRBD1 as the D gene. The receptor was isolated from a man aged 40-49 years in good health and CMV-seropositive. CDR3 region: CASSPGGGRTGELFF. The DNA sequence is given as TGCGCCAGCAGCCCAGGGGGAGGAAGGACCGGGGAGCTGTTTTTT.